The 16 T cell receptor beta chains below come from one sample, sequenced in a study of T-cell memory formation after mild COVID-19. TCRdb reanalysed the 5' RACE reads using MiXCR and keeps one entry per CDR3 protein. The sample consists of 250,000 to 350,000 distinct CDR3 sequences, under 20% of them appearing once. Sequenced material: PBMCs or a T cell subset sorted from them (not recorded which). The receptor source for this set is a man aged 18 to 29 who had mild COVID-19 (a few samples of this study predate the infection). Cell type and time point are not known.

This clonotype was seen a handful of times. The V call is TRBV5-4, the J call TRBJ2-1; TRBD2 aligns across 10 bases. Looked up from germline, CDR1 is SGHNT and CDR2 is YYREEE (reference sequence). The CDR3 is made up of 15 amino acids. The V segment lost 2 bases and the J segment 6 bases; nucleotides outside the gene matches: 5. The DNA for the CDR3 is TGTGCCAGCAGCTTTCTAGCGGGAGAAGGCAATGAGCAGTTCTTC. It specifies CASSFLAGEGNEQFF.

The chain is built from TRBV5-1 and TRBJ2-1; D is possibly TRBD1 or TRBD2 (5 bases each). V was cut by 3 bases and J by 2 bases, with 6 bases left in between. The germline V gene has CDR1 SGHRS and CDR2 YFSETQ. The CDR3 covers 13 residues. As DNA, the CDR3 is TGCGCCAGCAGCTGGGGGACCTACAATGAGCAGTTCTTC. Its protein product is CASSWGTYNEQFF.

This sequence joins TRBV7-8 and TRBJ2-2, with TRBD1 matching over 7 bases. CDR1 SGHVS and CDR2 FQNEAQ come from the germline V gene. With 7 bases clipped from V and 8 bases from J, the junction kept 13 bases outside the gene matches. The CDR3 runs to 15 residues. CDR3 sequence (DNA): TGTGCCAGCAACGTAGGGATAGGGGGCTCAGGGGAGCTGTTTTTT. Protein: CASNVGIGGSGELFF.

This clonotype was seen more than once but under ten times. V gene TRBV12-3 or TRBV12-4 combines with J gene TRBJ1-4; no clear D. The CDR3 extends over 14 amino acids. The germline V and J ends were trimmed by 1 base and 10 bases, with 13 bases remaining between them. For the CDR3, the DNA is TGTGCCAGCAGTTTAGGGACCAACGGTGGAAAACTGTTTTTT. It codes for CASSLGTNGGKLFF.

This clonotype has at least ten counts. The rearrangement links TRBV3-1 to TRBJ2-5; a possible D gene is TRBD2 (6 bases). Trimming left V 6 bases short and J 5 bases short, with 13 bases between. Germline CDR1 and CDR2: LGHDT and YNNKEL (reference sequence). CDR3 length: 13 residues. The CDR3 DNA reads as TGTGCCAGCAGGCATAGCGGTGGGGAGACCCAGTACTTC. The encoded protein is CASRHSGGETQYF.

This clonotype showed up just a few times. V usage is TRBV5-1 and J usage is TRBJ1-2; D may be TRBD1 (5 bases). V lost 3 bases and J 4 bases, leaving 16 bases between the germline ends. The V gene's germline CDR1 is SGHRS and CDR2 YFSETQ. This CDR3 has 15 amino acids. The CDR3 DNA reads TGCGCCAGCAGCTGGGTAGGGGAACGGGCCTATGGCTACACCTTC. Translation gives CASSWVGERAYGYTF.

This clonotype was detected only a few times. This chain connects TRBV7-6 to TRBJ1-1; 8 positions match TRBD1. Losses at the gene ends were 5 bases for V and 7 bases for J; bases not matched to a gene: 6. There are 13 residues in the CDR3. CDR1 and CDR2 (germline): SGHVS, FNYEAQ. As DNA, the CDR3 is TGTGCCAGCAGCCCACGACAGGGGAGTGAAGCTTTCTTT. This sequence encodes CASSPRQGSEAFF.

The chain joins TRBV4-1 to TRBJ1-5; D gene uncertain. CDR3 length: 13 residues. Trimming removed 4 bases at V and 8 bases at J, with 12 bases between. CDR1 MGHRA and CDR2 YSYEKL come from the germline V gene. This CDR3 is CASSRKIDEPQHF. CDR3 coding DNA: TGCGCCAGCAGCCGAAAAATCGACGAGCCCCAGCATTTT.

This clonotype was counted at least ten times. The chain recombines TRBV29-1 with TRBJ2-1; D uncertain. Germline V gene data show CDR1 as SQVTM and CDR2 as ANQGSEA. V lost 4 bases and J 5 bases, leaving 12 bases between the germline ends. The CDR3 length is 13 residues. The DNA of the CDR3 is TGCAGCGTTGCTCCGCGATTCAACAATGAGCAGTTCTTC. It translates to CSVAPRFNNEQFF.

This sequence joins TRBV12-5 and TRBJ2-1; maybe TRBD2 (5 bases). Germline CDR1 LGHNT, CDR2 FRNRAP. This CDR3 has 13 amino acids. The ends were cut back, 4 bases at V and 15 bases at J, with 19 bases in the middle. This CDR3 is CASGSETGIRLFF. CDR3 sequence (DNA): TGTGCTAGTGGTTCAGAGACGGGAATTAGGTTGTTCTTC.

V is TRBV10-3 and J is TRBJ2-5; D is unresolved. The germline V gene encodes CDR1 ENHRY and CDR2 SYGVKD. The CDR3 is 14 amino acids. Trimming stripped 4 bases from V and 6 bases from J, with 15 bases between. DNA of the CDR3: TGTGCCATCAGTGGGGGTCTCGAGGAGCAGACCCAGTACTTC. This codes for CAISGGLEEQTQYF.

V usage is TRBV10-3 and J usage is TRBJ2-5, with 10 positions matching TRBD2. The trim removed 9 bases at V and 2 bases at J, leaving 3 bases unmatched. This CDR3 region has 13 residues. The V gene's germline CDR1 is ENHRY and CDR2 SYGVKD. CDR3 region: CAIGLAVQETQYF. The CDR3 nucleotides are TGTGCCATTGGACTAGCGGTACAAGAGACCCAGTACTTC.

V gene TRBV7-9 combines with J gene TRBJ2-1; TRBD2 aligns across 12 bases. The V and J ends lost 4 bases and 6 bases, in that order; junction bases with no gene match: 4. The CDR3 has 15 residues. The germline gives CDR1 SEHNR, CDR2 FQNEAQ (reference sequence). The CDR3 spells CASSSSGGAVNEQFF. The CDR3 region has the DNA TGTGCCAGCAGCTCTAGCGGGGGGGCTGTCAATGAGCAGTTCTTC.

The rearrangement uses TRBV20-1 and TRBJ1-2; 10 positions match TRBD1. Looked up from germline, CDR1 is DFQATT and CDR2 is SNEGSKA (reference sequence). The CDR3 has 14 amino acids. With 6 bases clipped from V and 5 bases from J, the junction kept 9 bases outside the gene matches. The chain's CDR3 is CSAKTGGAFYGYTF. As DNA, the CDR3 is TGCAGTGCAAAGACAGGGGGCGCTTTTTATGGCTACACCTTC.

This clonotype appeared many times. J is TRBJ2-3 and V is TRBV20-1; TRBD1 matches at 8 bases. CDR1 DFQATT and CDR2 SNEGSKA come from the germline V gene (reference sequence). J lost 1 base, V lost 3 bases, and 0 bases had no gene match. The CDR3 consists of 13 residues. CDR3 nucleotides: TGCAGTGCTAGGACAGGGGGCACAGATACGCAGTATTTT. Translating it yields CSARTGGTDTQYF.

Ten or more counts support this clonotype. The V call is TRBV6-5, the J call TRBJ2-2, with a tentative D call TRBD1 (6 bases). The CDR3 has 17 amino acids. Trimming pared 2 bases from V and 4 bases from J, leaving 17 bases between. The V gene's germline CDR1 is MNHEY and CDR2 SVGAGI. The CDR3 nucleotides are TGTGCCAGCAGTTACGAACGGTACAGGGTCGGCACCGGGGAGCTGTTTTTT. Translating it yields CASSYERYRVGTGELFF.